This passage covers 27 T cell receptor beta chains from one sample sequenced in a study of blood T cell repertoires in COVID-19. The repertoire was sequenced with immunoSEQ multiplex PCR; TCRdb's copy has only in-frame clones and lacks some. The table shows tens of thousands of clones, with approximately 82% occurring only once. The sample was peripheral blood. These receptors were collected from a woman of 80 years or more with acute or convalescent COVID-19.

This chain connects TRBV2 to TRBJ1-2; D perhaps matches TRBD1 (6 bases). The V end was cut by 4 bases, the J end by 4 bases, with 13 bases between. Germline V gives CDR1 SNHLY, CDR2 FYNNEI. CDR3 length: 14 residues. DNA of the CDR3: TGTGCCAGCAGTGGCCGAGGGGGTCCCTATGGCTACACCTTC. It codes for CASSGRGGPYGYTF.

The V gene is TRBV5-4, the J gene TRBJ2-3; D is possibly TRBD1 (6 bases). V lost 0 bases and J lost 0, with 11 bases in between. Germline CDR1 reads SGHNT; CDR2 reads YYREEE (reference sequence). CDR3 length equals 16 residues. For the CDR3, the DNA is TGTGCCAGCAGCTTGGGGGGGCGATCTAGCACAGATACGCAGTATTTT. Translated: CASSLGGRSSTDTQYF.

The chain employs TRBV19 and TRBJ2-2; D may be TRBD2 (6 bases). CDR1 LNHDA and CDR2 SQIVND come from the germline V gene (reference sequence). The ends were cut back, 3 bases at V and 4 bases at J, with 12 bases in the middle. The CDR3 runs 15 residues. The CDR3 DNA is TGTGCCAGTAGTATTGGGACTGTACTCACCGGGGAGCTGTTTTTT. Its translation is CASSIGTVLTGELFF.

This chain links TRBV30 with TRBJ2-7; D possibly corresponds to TRBD2 (5 bases). CDR1 and CDR2 from the germline V gene are GTSNPN and SVGIG (reference sequence). V gave up 4 bases and J gave up 0 bases, with 13 bases separating them. The CDR3 runs to 14 residues. The CDR3 sequence is CAWTGYPYSYEQYF. CDR3 nucleotides: TGTGCCTGGACGGGATACCCGTACTCCTACGAGCAGTACTTC. The full variable domain, rest sourced from reference TRBV30 and TRBJ2-7, is SQTIHQWPATLVQPVGSPLSLECTVEGTSNPNLYWYRQAAGRGLQLLFYSVGIGQISSEVPQNLSASRPQDRQFILSSKKLLLSDSGFYLCAWTGYPYSYEQYFGPGTRLTVT.

V and J are TRBV9 and TRBJ1-6; 8 bases are a match to TRBD1. The trim removed 3 bases at V and 10 bases at J, leaving 6 bases unmatched. This CDR3 has 14 residues. CDR1 and CDR2 from the germline V gene are SGDLS and YYNGEE. The CDR3 DNA is TGTGCCAGCAGCGAGGGGACAGGTTTCTCACCCCTCCACTTT. It specifies CASSEGTGFSPLHF.

V gene TRBV18 combines with J gene TRBJ2-7; 8 bases are a match to TRBD1. Germline trimming cut 0 bases from V and 4 bases from J; bases unmatched to any gene: 5. Germline V gives CDR1 KGHSH, CDR2 LQKENI. This CDR3 is 15 amino acids long. CDR3 loop: CASSPPAWTGYEQYF. The CDR3 nucleotides are TGTGCCAGCTCACCACCAGCGTGGACAGGGTACGAGCAGTACTTC.

The rearrangement joins TRBV5-1 to TRBJ1-1; possible D gene TRBD1, 6 bases. CDR1 and CDR2 from the germline V gene are SGHRS and YFSETQ. Trimming took off 2 bases at V and 7 bases at J, with 15 bases between the two ends. CDR3 size: 14 residues. CDR3 protein: CASSLRDNLYEAFF. CDR3 in DNA: TGCGCCAGCAGCTTAAGGGACAATCTTTATGAAGCTTTCTTT.

This clone was recorded only once. The chain joins TRBV6-5 to TRBJ2-1; D is possibly TRBD1 (5 bases). The CDR3 has 15 residues. Trimming took off 0 bases at V and 3 bases at J, with 9 bases between the two ends. Germline loops: CDR1 MNHEY, CDR2 SVGAGI. The CDR3 DNA sequence: TGTGCCAGCAGTTACTCAAGGCAGGGCTACAATGAGCAGTTCTTC. It is translated as CASSYSRQGYNEQFF.

This clone was found once. The chain recombines TRBV19 with TRBJ2-6, with D possibly being TRBD2 (6 bases). The V gene lost 6 bases and the J gene lost 0 bases, with 15 bases spanning the gap. The CDR3 has 17 residues. Per the germline V gene, CDR1 is LNHDA and CDR2 is SQIVND (reference sequence). The CDR3 loop is CASSTGGRISGANVLTF. CDR3 DNA sequence: TGTGCCAGTAGCACCGGGGGACGGATCTCTGGGGCCAACGTCCTGACTTTC. The variable domain in full, completed from reference TRBV19 and TRBJ2-6, reads DGGITQSPKYLFRKEGQNVTLSCEQNLNHDAMYWYRQDPGQGLRLIYYSQIVNDFQKGDIAEGYSVSREKKESFPLTVTSAQKNPTAFYLCASSTGGRISGANVLTFGAGSRLTVL.

The V gene is TRBV5-1, the J gene TRBJ2-3, with 13 nucleotides matching TRBD2. CDR3 length equals 16 residues. V dropped 4 bases and J dropped 2; count of bases not matched to a gene: 4. Per the germline V gene, CDR1 is SGHRS and CDR2 is YFSETQ. The CDR3 protein is CASSPLAGGHTDTQYF. The CDR3 coding sequence is TGCGCCAGCAGCCCACTAGCGGGGGGGCACACAGATACGCAGTATTTT. Full variable domain (missing parts from reference TRBV5-1 and TRBJ2-3): KAGVTQTPRYLIKTRGQQVTLSCSPISGHRSVSWYQQTPGQGLQFLFEYFSETQRNKGNFPGRFSGRQFSNSRSEMNVSTLELGDSALYLCASSPLAGGHTDTQYFGPGTRLTVL.

The V call is TRBV27, the J call TRBJ2-6; D perhaps matches TRBD2 (6 bases). CDR3 length equals 18 residues. CDR1 MNHEY and CDR2 SMNVEV come from the germline V gene (reference sequence). V lost 2 bases, J lost 4 bases, and 18 bases lay in between. In nucleotides, the CDR3 is TGTGCCAGCAGTTTAAGCGGTGCGGGATACTCGGGGGCCAACGTCCTGACTTTC. Translated, it gives CASSLSGAGYSGANVLTF.

Notes on this clone: Other DNA variants within this sample encode the same CDR3. J is TRBJ1-1 and V is TRBV3-1 (or the pseudogene TRBV3-2); D possibly corresponds to TRBD1 (5 bases). Deletions cut 1 base from V and 5 bases from J, with 5 bases between. This CDR3 contains 12 residues. Germline loops: CDR1 LGHDT, CDR2 YNNKEL (reference sequence). The CDR3 DNA sequence: TGTGCCAGCAGCCAAGCAGGGACTGAAGCTTTCTTT. Amino acid sequence: CASSQAGTEAFF.

The gene calls are TRBV5-1 and TRBJ2-2, with a weak D call TRBD1 (5 bases). The V end lost 5 bases, the J end lost 3 bases, and 11 bases lay between the germline ends. Germline V lookup: CDR1 SGHRS, CDR2 YFSETQ. The CDR3 consists of 14 residues. The CDR3 sequence: CASSGQGDTGELFF. CDR3 DNA sequence: TGCGCCAGCAGTGGGCAGGGCGACACCGGGGAGCTGTTTTTT.

The table lists this clone with a count of one. The chain links TRBV7-9 to TRBJ1-1; D perhaps matches TRBD1 (6 bases). The CDR3 loop spans 14 amino acids. Trimming removed 5 bases at V and 1 base at J, with 11 bases between. Germline-derived CDR1 and CDR2 are SEHNR and FQNEAQ (reference sequence). This CDR3 reads CASSPIGGNTEAFF. The CDR3 coding sequence is TGTGCCAGCAGCCCTATAGGGGGGAACACTGAAGCTTTCTTT.

CDR3 sequence: CAWSSRAGVNYEQYF. CDR3 sequence (DNA): TGTGCCTGGAGTAGTAGGGCGGGAGTCAACTACGAGCAGTACTTC. V usage is TRBV30 and J usage is TRBJ2-7; 7 nucleotides match TRBD2. V shed 2 bases and J 3 bases; nucleotides not matched to a gene: 10. CDR1 is GTSNPN and CDR2 is SVGIG in the germline V gene (reference sequence). The CDR3 length is 15 residues.

The chain joins TRBV14 to TRBJ2-2, with TRBD2 matching 12 bases. Germline-derived CDR1 and CDR2 are SGHDN and FVKESK. V was clipped by 0 bases and J by 4 bases; unmatched bases: 6. The CDR3 is 18 amino acids. CDR3 DNA sequence: TGTGCCAGCAGCCAAGATGGAGGACTAGCGGGAATCACCGGGGAGCTGTTTTTT. Protein product: CASSQDGGLAGITGELFF.

The rearrangement links TRBV4-2 to TRBJ2-3; D is unresolved. The germline V gene has CDR1 LGHNA and CDR2 YNFKEQ. The CDR3 runs to 13 residues. Trimming pared 4 bases from V and 6 bases from J, leaving 11 bases between. CDR3 sequence: CASSPPARDTQYF. Written as DNA, the CDR3 is TGTGCCAGCAGCCCCCCGGCCAGGGATACGCAGTATTTT.

This chain connects TRBV7-3 to TRBJ2-6; D unresolved. From germline, CDR1 is SGHTA and CDR2 FQGTGA. Between the trimmed V and J ends, which lost 1 base and 2 bases, there was a span of 12 bases. The CDR3 runs to 17 residues. This CDR3 reads CASSLNNLVAGANVLTF. CDR3 in DNA: TGTGCCAGCAGCTTAAATAATTTGGTAGCTGGGGCCAACGTCCTGACTTTC.

This clone was counted a few times. This rearrangement joins TRBV3-1 (or the pseudogene TRBV3-2) to TRBJ2-2, with TRBD2 matching over 10 bases. This CDR3 has 16 residues. Germline CDR1 LGHDT, CDR2 YNNKEL (reference sequence). The ends lost 4 bases at V and 7 bases at J; junction bases unmatched: 9. The CDR3 sequence: CASSLKDPSGSGELFF. The CDR3 coding sequence is TGTGCCAGCAGCCTCAAGGACCCTAGCGGGAGCGGGGAGCTGTTTTTT.

This clone has just a few counts. The CDR3 region has the DNA TGCGCCAGCAGCCAAGGTAGGGGCCTTAGCTCCTACGAGCAGTACTTC. It specifies CASSQGRGLSSYEQYF. The chain is built from TRBV4-1 and TRBJ2-7; perhaps TRBD1 as D (5 bases). Germline V gene data show CDR1 as MGHRA and CDR2 as YSYEKL. The V end lost 1 base, the J end lost 0 bases, and 13 bases lay between the germline ends. The CDR3 extends over 16 amino acids.

CDR3 in DNA: TGTGCCAGCAGCCGAGGGTTGGGGGCCAAAAACATTCAGTACTTC. Protein: CASSRGLGAKNIQYF. V gene TRBV14 combines with J gene TRBJ2-4; D possibly corresponds to TRBD2 (5 bases). The CDR3 spans 15 residues. Trimming took off 4 bases at V and 1 base at J, with 11 bases between the two ends. Looked up from germline, CDR1 is SGHDN and CDR2 is FVKESK. The full variable domain, its missing parts supplied by reference TRBV14 and TRBJ2-4, is EAGVTQFPSHSVIEKGQTVTLRCDPISGHDNLYWYRRVMGKEIKFLLHFVKESKQDESGMPNNRFLAERTGGTYSTLKVQPAELEDSGVYFCASSRGLGAKNIQYFGAGTRLSVL.

The V and J genes are TRBV9 and TRBJ2-2; TRBD1 aligns across 10 bases. The V segment lost 3 bases and the J segment 7 bases; nucleotides outside the gene matches: 12. Germline assignment: CDR1 SGDLS and CDR2 YYNGEE. The CDR3 is made up of 17 amino acids. CDR3 coding DNA: TGTGCCAGCAGCGCGGAAGCGACAGGGGGCGCGGGCGGGGAGCTGTTTTTT. Protein sequence: CASSAEATGGAGGELFF.

The chain carries TRBV15 and TRBJ1-1, with 8 bases identical to TRBD1. The V gene end was trimmed by 7 bases and the J gene end by 4 bases; junction bases not matched to a gene: 5. The CDR3 spans 13 residues. Germline V gene lookup returns CDR1 LNHNV and CDR2 YYDKDF (reference sequence). The DNA of the CDR3 is TGTGCCACCACCGACGACAGGGGCACTGAAGCTTTCTTT. Protein: CATTDDRGTEAFF.

The gene calls are TRBV15 and TRBJ2-7; tentatively, D is TRBD2 (6 bases). Germline V gives CDR1 LNHNV, CDR2 YYDKDF (reference sequence). The CDR3 runs 13 residues. The V end lost 5 bases, the J end lost 0 bases, and 8 bases lay between the germline ends. The CDR3 is CATSAGSSYEQYF. The DNA for the CDR3 is TGTGCCACCAGCGCGGGGAGCTCCTACGAGCAGTACTTC.

In DNA, the CDR3 is TGTGCCAGCAGTTACGAGGGGGGGCGGAGTGCTTTCTTT. Encoded protein: CASSYEGGRSAFF. The chain employs TRBV6-5 and TRBJ1-1; weak D call: TRBD1 (6 bases). This CDR3 spans 13 amino acids. The V gene lost 2 bases and the J gene lost 11 bases, with 15 bases spanning the gap. CDR1 and CDR2 (germline): MNHEY, SVGAGI.

The gene calls are TRBV27 and TRBJ2-4, with TRBD1 as a possible D gene (5 bases). Germline CDR1 is MNHEY and CDR2 is SMNVEV (reference sequence). V was clipped by 1 base and J by 3 bases, with 10 bases between them. The CDR3 consists of 15 residues. The CDR3 sequence is CASSLFSTGKNIQYF. The CDR3 region has the DNA TGTGCCAGCAGTTTATTCAGTACAGGCAAAAACATTCAGTACTTC.

The V call is TRBV3-1 (or the pseudogene TRBV3-2), the J call TRBJ2-2, with 8 bases that match TRBD2. Looked up from germline, CDR1 is LGHDT and CDR2 is YNNKEL (reference sequence). Unmatched junction bases numbered 2, after V lost 1 base and J lost 7 bases. The CDR3 spans 14 residues. This CDR3 reads CASSQGLASGELFF. CDR3 coding DNA: TGTGCCAGCAGCCAAGGACTAGCGAGCGGGGAGCTGTTTTTT.